This entry is about one T cell receptor (beta chain). Sequenced by immunoSEQ multiplex PCR; TCRdb stores in-frame clones only, minus some. The table includes 100,000 to 140,000 clones, approximately 84% detected once. This record comes from a study of blood T cell repertoires in COVID-19. This TCR was sampled from a human donor in a cohort sampled during active COVID-19. Sequencing input: peripheral blood.

The CDR3 nucleotides read TGTGCCAGTTCCCCCCCCAACAGAAACTACACCTTC. This codes for CASSPPNRNYTF. V gene TRBV19 combines with J gene TRBJ1-2, with unresolved D. CDR3 length equals 12 residues. The germline V gene encodes CDR1 LNHDA and CDR2 SQIVND (reference sequence). Trimming stripped 8 bases from V and 10 bases from J, with 17 bases between.